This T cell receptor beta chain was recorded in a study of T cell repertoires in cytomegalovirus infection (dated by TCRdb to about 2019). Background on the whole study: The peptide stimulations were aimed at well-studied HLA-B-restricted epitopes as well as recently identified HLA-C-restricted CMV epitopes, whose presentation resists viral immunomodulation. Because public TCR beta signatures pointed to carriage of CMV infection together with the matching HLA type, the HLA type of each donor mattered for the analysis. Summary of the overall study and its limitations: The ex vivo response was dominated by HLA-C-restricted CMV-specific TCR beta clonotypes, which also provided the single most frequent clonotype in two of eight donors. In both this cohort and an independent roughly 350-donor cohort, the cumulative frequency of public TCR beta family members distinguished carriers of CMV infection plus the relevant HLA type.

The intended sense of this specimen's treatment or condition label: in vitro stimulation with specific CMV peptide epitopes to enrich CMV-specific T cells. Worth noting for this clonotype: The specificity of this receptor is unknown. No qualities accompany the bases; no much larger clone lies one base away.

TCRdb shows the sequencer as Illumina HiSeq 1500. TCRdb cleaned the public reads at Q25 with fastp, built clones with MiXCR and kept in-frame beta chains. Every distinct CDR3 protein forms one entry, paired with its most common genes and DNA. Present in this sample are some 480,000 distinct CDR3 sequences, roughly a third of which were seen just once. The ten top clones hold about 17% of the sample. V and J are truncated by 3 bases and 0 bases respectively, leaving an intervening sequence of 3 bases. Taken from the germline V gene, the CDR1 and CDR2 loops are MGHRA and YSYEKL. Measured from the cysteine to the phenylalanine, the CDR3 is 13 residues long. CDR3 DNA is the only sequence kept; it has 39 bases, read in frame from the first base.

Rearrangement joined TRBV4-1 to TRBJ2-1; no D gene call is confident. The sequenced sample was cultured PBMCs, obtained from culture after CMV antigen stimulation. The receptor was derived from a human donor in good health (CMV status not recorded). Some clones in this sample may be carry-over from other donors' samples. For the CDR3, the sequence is CASSQASYNEQFF. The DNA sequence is TGCGCCAGCAGCCAGGCCTCCTACAATGAGCAGTTCTTC.